These 26 T cell receptor beta chains came from one sample sequenced in a study of T cells in women clearing cervical HPV infection. Method: immunoSEQ multiplex PCR; TCRdb's copy keeps in-frame clones and lacks some. The sample includes roughly 14,000 clones. Sequenced material: blood buffy coat. The receptors derive from a woman aged 18-69 years with a cervical HPV16 infection that either progressed to CIN3+ or cleared (not recorded which).

As regards this clone: The sequence runs out 3 residues before the end of the CDR3; the remainder is reconstructed from the germline J gene. The gene calls are TRBV10-3 and TRBJ1-2, with TRBD1 matching 9 bases. Germline assignment: CDR1 ENHRY and CDR2 SYGVKD. CDR3 size: 19 residues. Trimming cost V 3 bases and J 4 bases; bases outside gene matches: 18. The CDR3 bases that were read are TGTGCCATCAGTGAATCGGGGACAGGGAGTCGTCTTGGCGGCTATGGC. This encodes CAISESGTGSRLGGYG. The CDR3 in its entirety is CAISESGTGSRLGGYGYTF.

Details on this clone: Coverage ceases 3 residues before the CDR3 finishes, and the germline J gene fills in the end. The chain uses TRBV7-8 and TRBJ2-7, with 7 bases matching TRBD2. Germline assignment: CDR1 SGHVS and CDR2 FQNEAQ. This CDR3 has 15 residues. V lost 5 bases and J lost 2; bases outside the gene matches: 9. This chain's CDR3 is CASSRFRGGTYEQYF. Incomplete CDR3 DNA: TGTGCCAGCAGCCGTTTCCGCGGGGGTACCTACGAG.

A remark on this clone: With the read ending 3 residues before the CDR3 end, the germline J gene is used to fill in that end. V and J are TRBV19 and TRBJ2-2, with D tentatively TRBD1 (5 bases). Germline V gene data show CDR1 as LNHDA and CDR2 as SQIVND (reference sequence). The CDR3 runs 13 residues. The DNA read from the CDR3 is TGTGCCAGTACCCTCTCTGGGGCCAACGTG. It encodes CASTLSGANV. In full, the CDR3 is CASTLSGANVLFF.

With regard to this clone: The read falls 3 residues short of the CDR3 end, and the missing part is taken from the germline J gene. The J gene is TRBJ1-1, the V gene TRBV7-9, with D unresolved. Germline loops: CDR1 SEHNR, CDR2 FQNEAQ (reference sequence). Between the trimmed V and J ends, which lost 1 base and 5 bases, there was a span of 8 bases. This CDR3 has 13 residues. The CDR3 sequence: CASSLGPRTEAFF. The sequenced part of the CDR3 DNA is TGTGCCAGCAGCTTAGGGCCAAGAACTGAA.

Concerning this clone: The CDR3 goes on 3 residues after the read ends, and that part is filled in from the germline J gene. V and J are TRBV2 and TRBJ1-1; 10 bases agree with TRBD1. This CDR3 spans 13 amino acids. Germline loops: CDR1 SNHLY, CDR2 FYNNEI. V gave up 8 bases and J gave up 3 bases; unmatched junction bases: 3. This CDR3 reads CASLDRGDTEAFF. CDR3 DNA, as far as it was read: TGTGCCAGCCTGGACAGGGGGGACACTGAA.

Details on this clone: The read ends 3 residues before the CDR3 terminus; that terminus is restored from the germline J gene. This chain joins TRBV5-1 and TRBJ1-2; TRBD1 matches at 7 bases. CDR1 is SGHRS, CDR2 YFSETQ, per germline. The CDR3 length is 15 residues. V lost 4 bases, J lost 3 bases, and 9 bases stayed unmatched. CDR3 protein: CASSPTVGTDYGYTF. CDR3 bases read: TGCGCCAGCAGCCCTACCGTTGGGACAGACTATGGC.

The CDR3 protein is CASSPGQGVGEKLFF. The CDR3 DNA, read in part, is TGTGCCAGCAGCCCAGGACAGGGGGTTGGCGAAAAA. The chain links TRBV7-9 to TRBJ1-4; TRBD1 matches 10 bases. With the read ending 3 residues before the CDR3 end, the germline J gene is used to fill in that end. Germline V lookup: CDR1 SEHNR, CDR2 FQNEAQ (reference sequence). The CDR3 is made up of 15 amino acids. V trimming: 5 bases; J trimming: 8 bases; junction bases outside the gene matches: 8.

On this clone itself: Read data end 3 residues before the CDR3 end; the end is taken from the germline J gene. The rearrangement links TRBV18 to TRBJ2-7; 9 nucleotides line up with TRBD1. The CDR3 contains 15 residues. Germline V CDR1 and CDR2: KGHSH, LQKENI. V lost 0 bases, J lost 2 bases, and 2 bases stayed unmatched. The CDR3 bases that were read are TGTGCCAGCTCACCACCGGGACAGGGTACCTACGAG. Translation gives CASSPPGQGTYE. Given in full, the CDR3 is CASSPPGQGTYEQYF.

A word on this clone: The sequence runs out 3 residues before the end of the CDR3; the remainder is reconstructed from the germline J gene. The chain links TRBV7-9 to TRBJ2-2; TRBD1 aligns across 7 bases. The V gene's germline CDR1 is SEHNR and CDR2 FQNEAQ (reference sequence). The length of the CDR3 is 15 residues. The CDR3 loop is CASSTDRAGANVLFF. The CDR3 DNA, read in part, is TGTGCCAGCAGTACCGACAGGGCTGGGGCCAACGTG.

Concerning this clone itself: The read falls 3 residues short of the CDR3 end, and the missing part is taken from the germline J gene. The V and J genes are TRBV29-1 and TRBJ1-4; 8 bases map to TRBD1. Per germline, CDR1 SQVTM and CDR2 ANQGSEA. CDR3 length: 16 residues. After removal of 8 bases from V and 2 bases from J, the junction contained 13 bases not matched to a gene. The CDR3 sequence is CSTTGPGGKTNEKLFF. CDR3 DNA (partial): TGCAGCACGACCGGTCCAGGGGGCAAGACTAATGAAAAA.

As concerns this clone: One junction end disagrees with the germline gene, perhaps due to a read error. The read comes to an end 3 residues before the CDR3 does, leaving the germline J gene to fill in the end. Other DNA variants within this sample encode the same CDR3. The chain carries TRBV18 and TRBJ1-3; D is possibly TRBD1 (6 bases). Germline V gives CDR1 KGHSH, CDR2 LQKENI. This CDR3 region has 15 residues. The CDR3 region is CASSFDRLTGNTIYF. The covered CDR3 bases are TGTGCCAGCTCATTCGACAGGTTAACTGGAAACACG.

As regards this clone: Read coverage stops 3 residues before the CDR3 terminus; the germline J gene supplies the remainder. The rearrangement links TRBV29-1 to TRBJ1-6; TRBD1 agrees at 9 bases. Per the germline V gene, CDR1 is SQVTM and CDR2 is ANQGSEA. The CDR3 runs to 13 residues. Trimming took 6 bases from V and 8 from J; bases not matched to a gene: 5. The CDR3 here is CSVKQGADSPLHF. The part of the CDR3 DNA that was read is TGCAGCGTCAAACAGGGGGCGGATTCACCC.

A note on this clone: The sequenced fragment ends 3 residues before the CDR3 boundary, so the rest is inferred from the germline J gene. The chain recombines TRBV10-2 with TRBJ1-6, with D maybe TRBD1 (6 bases). Germline V gene sequence: CDR1 WSHSY, CDR2 SAAADI. Trimming left V 5 bases short and J 8 bases short, with 10 bases between. This CDR3 spans 13 amino acids. The CDR3: CASSNYRDSPLHF. The DNA read from the CDR3 is TGCGCCAGCAGTAATTACAGGGATTCACCC.

With regard to this clone: The read falls 3 residues short of the CDR3 end, and the missing part is taken from the germline J gene. The chain combines TRBV7-2 with TRBJ2-7; 7 bases fit TRBD2. Trimming took 5 bases from V and 0 from J; bases not matched to a gene: 4. Germline V gene lookup returns CDR1 SGHTA and CDR2 FQGNSA. This CDR3 is 14 amino acids long. Here the CDR3 reads CASSPSGSSYEQYF. The CDR3 bases that were read are TGTGCCAGCAGCCCTAGCGGATCCTCCTACGAG.

As regards this clone: The read gets to within 3 residues of the CDR3 end, and the germline J gene fills in the rest. This chain connects TRBV9 to TRBJ2-2, with TRBD2 as a possible D gene (6 bases). CDR1 is SGDLS and CDR2 is YYNGEE in the germline V gene. The CDR3 loop spans 14 amino acids. The V and J ends lost 2 bases and 3 bases respectively, with 8 bases between them. CDR3 DNA (partial): TGTGCCAGCAGCGTCGGGACTTACACCGGGGAG. As protein: CASSVGTYTGE. The entire CDR3 is CASSVGTYTGELFF.

For this clone: The read is 3 residues too short to cover the CDR3 end, so that end is filled in from the germline J gene. The chain has TRBV6-1 and TRBJ2-3; D gene unclear. In germline, CDR1 is MNHNS, CDR2 SASEGT. This CDR3 contains 15 residues. The chain's CDR3 is CASSEANGPNQPQYF. The covered CDR3 bases are TGTGCCAGCAGTGAAGCGAATGGGCCCAATCAGCCG.

Details on this clone: The sequence runs out 3 residues before the end of the CDR3; the remainder is reconstructed from the germline J gene. V and J are TRBV18 and TRBJ2-7; 8 bases are a match to TRBD1. Germline V CDR1 and CDR2: KGHSH, LQKENI. The CDR3 length is 14 residues. With 6 bases clipped from V and 0 bases from J, the junction kept 4 bases outside the gene matches. The chain's CDR3 is CASSLTGDSYEQYF. CDR3 DNA (partial): TGTGCCAGCTCCCTGACAGGGGACTCCTACGAG.

With respect to this clone: The read falls 3 residues short of the CDR3 end, and the missing part is taken from the germline J gene. The chain recombines TRBV29-1 with TRBJ2-7; 9 bases fit TRBD1. Looked up from germline, CDR1 is SQVTM and CDR2 is ANQGSEA. After removal of 7 bases from V and 5 bases from J, the junction contained 9 bases not matched to a gene. This CDR3 spans 13 amino acids. The CDR3 protein is CSASGTGFNEQYF. CDR3 DNA (partial): TGCAGCGCCTCCGGGACAGGGTTCAACGAG.

Of note for this clone: The DNA ends 3 residues before the CDR3 does, and the rest of the CDR3 is filled in from the germline J gene. The V call is TRBV10-3, the J call TRBJ2-3; the match to TRBD2 covers 8 bases. Germline CDR1 is ENHRY and CDR2 is SYGVKD. The CDR3 sequence is 16 residues long. The sequenced part of the CDR3 DNA is TGTGCCATCAGTGAGTCTGAGCGGGGGCGCCAAGAGACG. The encoded protein is CAISESERGRQET. The full-length CDR3 reads as CAISESERGRQETQYF.

For this clone: The CDR3 extends 3 residues past the end of the read, so its final part is completed from the germline J gene. The V gene is TRBV6-1, the J gene TRBJ1-2; 12 bases fit TRBD1. V shed 0 bases, J shed 7 bases, and the junction held 6 bases outside the gene matches. Germline assignment: CDR1 MNHNS and CDR2 SASEGT. The CDR3 is 16 amino acids. Partial CDR3 DNA: TGTGCCAGCAGTGAAGCGGGGACAGGGGGCCTTGGTGGC. Its translation: CASSEAGTGGLGG. The full CDR3 reads CASSEAGTGGLGGYTF.

With respect to this clone: Read sequence stops 3 residues before the CDR3 end, and the germline J gene provides the missing end. The chain has TRBV18 and TRBJ2-4, with 8 bases that match TRBD1. The CDR3 is 15 residues long. CDR1 is KGHSH, CDR2 LQKENI, per germline. CDR3 protein: CASSQLGQGAMGQYF. CDR3 bases read: TGTGCCAGCTCGCAGCTCGGACAGGGTGCGATGGGT.

A word on this clone: The read ends 3 residues shy of where the CDR3 ends; the end is completed using the germline J gene. The V call is TRBV6-2 or TRBV6-3, the J call TRBJ2-2; perhaps TRBD1 as D (5 bases). V was trimmed by 10 bases and J by 3 bases, leaving 15 bases between them. Germline assignment: CDR1 MNHEY and CDR2 SVGEGT. The CDR3 loop spans 14 amino acids. The sequenced CDR3 bases are TGTGCCACCCTGAGAGACAGTTACACCGGGGAG. This gives the protein CATLRDSYTGE. The entire CDR3 is CATLRDSYTGELFF.

About this clone: The read terminates 3 residues ahead of where the CDR3 ends, so the germline J gene completes it. The J gene is TRBJ1-2, the V gene TRBV29-1, with D possibly TRBD1 on 5 matching bases. The CDR3 spans 14 residues. The germline V gene encodes CDR1 SQVTM and CDR2 ANQGSEA. The DNA read from the CDR3 is TGCAGCGCGGTCGGGACTAGCGGGAACAATGAC. Protein: CSAVGTSGNND. The whole CDR3 sequence is CSAVGTSGNNDYTF. The variable domain in full, with the rest retrieved from reference TRBV29-1 and TRBJ1-2, is SAVISQKPSRDICQRGTSLTIQCQVDSQVTMMFWYRQQPGQSLTLIATANQGSEATYESGFVIDKFPISRPNLTFSTLTVSNMSPEDSSIYLCSAVGTSGNNDYTFGSGTRLTVV.

Worth noting for this clone: The DNA ends 3 residues before the CDR3 does, and the rest of the CDR3 is filled in from the germline J gene. The rearrangement uses TRBV7-2 and TRBJ2-3, with 7 bases that match TRBD1. Germline V gene lookup returns CDR1 SGHTA and CDR2 FQGNSA. This CDR3 is 15 amino acids long. The CDR3 spells CASSLGQGPQETQYF. The CDR3 DNA, read in part, is TGTGCCAGCAGCTTAGGACAGGGACCTCAAGAGACG.

Comments on this clone: Read coverage stops 3 residues before the CDR3 terminus; the germline J gene supplies the remainder. The chain employs TRBV12-3 or TRBV12-4 and TRBJ2-7; weak D call: TRBD2 (5 bases). Trimming pared 7 bases from V and 4 bases from J, leaving 17 bases between. This CDR3 spans 14 amino acids. The CDR3 bases that were read are TGTGCCAGCACCCATTTTAGCGTTGGGTACGAG. Residues: CASTHFSVGYE. The CDR3 in its entirety is CASTHFSVGYEQYF.

Points on this clone: The CDR3 is cut off 3 residues early in the read; its end comes from the germline J gene. The genes are TRBV3-1 (or the pseudogene TRBV3-2) and TRBJ1-3; 8 nucleotides match TRBD1. V trimming: 5 bases; J trimming: 0 bases; junction bases outside the gene matches: 6. The germline CDR1 and CDR2 sequences are LGHDT and YNNKEL (reference sequence). This CDR3 is built from 16 residues. The covered CDR3 bases are TGTGCCAGCAGCTACCTACAGGGGGTCTCTGGAAACACC. It specifies CASSYLQGVSGNT. The whole CDR3 region reads CASSYLQGVSGNTIYF.